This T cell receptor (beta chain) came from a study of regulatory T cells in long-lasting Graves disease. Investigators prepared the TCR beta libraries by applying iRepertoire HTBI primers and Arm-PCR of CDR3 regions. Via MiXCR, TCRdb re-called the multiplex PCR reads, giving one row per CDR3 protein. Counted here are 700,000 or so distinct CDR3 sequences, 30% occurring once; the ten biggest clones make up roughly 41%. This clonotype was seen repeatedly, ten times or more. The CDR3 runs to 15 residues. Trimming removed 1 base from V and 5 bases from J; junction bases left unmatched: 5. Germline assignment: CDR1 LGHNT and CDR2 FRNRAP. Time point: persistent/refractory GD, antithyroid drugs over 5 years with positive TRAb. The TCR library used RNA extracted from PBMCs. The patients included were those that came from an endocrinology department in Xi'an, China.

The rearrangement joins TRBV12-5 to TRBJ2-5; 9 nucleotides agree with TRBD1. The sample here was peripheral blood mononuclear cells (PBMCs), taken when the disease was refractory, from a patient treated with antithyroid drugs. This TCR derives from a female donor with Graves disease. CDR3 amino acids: CASGLGDRGEETQYF. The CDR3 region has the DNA TGTGCTAGTGGTTTGGGAGACAGGGGGGAGGAGACCCAGTACTTC.